This paragraph covers one TCR beta chain sequence. What made the TCR beta cDNA was 5'RACE template switching with UMIs. Each CDR3 protein gets one entry in TCRdb, which reprocessed the 5' RACE reads and gives no DNA. The sample has about 150,000 distinct CDR3 sequences. The data were taken from a study of T cells expressing NK-cell markers. About the study: The TCR beta repertoires were obtained from sorted CD3+CD56+NKG2C+, CD3+CD56+NKG2C- and CD3+CD56-NKG2C+ T cells.

Germline V CDR1 and CDR2: LNHDA, SQIVND (reference sequence). CDR3 size: 15 residues. The sequence was collected from a man aged 18 to 35 in good health. This chain uses TRBV19 with TRBJ2-1; TCRdb returns TRBD1, unconfirmable since there is no DNA. Sample: blood T cells: a sorted CD56 or NKG2C T cell subset, CD4+ or CD8+ T cells, or bulk PBMC T cells (not recorded which). The CDR3 sequence is CASSIADKHNNEQFF.